Here is one T cell receptor (beta chain) with its context. The sample holds a few counts of this clonotype. The target of this receptor is not known. Base quality data are lacking; no much larger clone is found one base away. The data derive from a study of T cells in Graves' hyperthyroidism and ophthalmopathy (dated by TCRdb to about 2019). In terms of the full investigation: Peripheral blood samples were taken at initial diagnosis, before any treatment was given. A discovery cohort of roughly 100 patients, approximately 45 with Graves' ophthalmopathy and about 58 with stable Graves' hyperthyroidism, was used to find distinguishing TCR V-J signatures. Prospective prediction of ophthalmopathy was tested in an independent validation cohort of fewer than 20 hyperthyroidism patients and 17 patients who later progressed to ophthalmopathy. The approximately 98 discovery patients were randomly divided into training and test sets at a 7:3 ratio. Thyroid tissue and blood T-cell repertoires from several Graves' hyperthyroidism patients were also compared in the study. Once sampling was done, hyperthyroidism patients were given methimazole at a starting dose of 30 mg daily, whereas ophthalmopathy patients were given high-dose intravenous methylprednisolone. The paper reports TCR Vbeta CDR3 sequencing of about 140 peripheral blood samples: approximately 43 ophthalmopathy, under 85 hyperthyroidism and 17 progressor patients.

Study-wide conclusions, independent of this receptor: No statistical method was used to set the sample size in advance, and investigators knew the group allocation. In validation, progression to ophthalmopathy was predicted by the model with 70.59% sensitivity and about 72% specificity, a median of approximately 7.1 months before onset. In cross-validation, a model built on a 13 V-J signature told ophthalmopathy apart from stable hyperthyroidism with under 90% sensitivity and roughly 82% specificity, and in testing the same model reached 80%/75%. Most expanded thyroid clonotypes (frequency above 0.001) were also found in blood, which suggests that blood repertoires may mirror thyroid immune responses.

The TCR beta CDR3 regions were amplified from the RNA transcripts. The TCR CDR3 was subjected to a first round of RT-PCR using the HTBI primer set and the Qiagen OneStep RT-PCR kit. The libraries were constructed in a second round of multiplex PCR and then size-selected and purified. Libraries were sequenced paired-end with 100 bp reads on an Illumina HiSeq2000. As for the authors' bioinformatics: Raw data were processed with SOAPnuke, discarding reads with adapters, uncalled bases, mean Phred below 15, or no exact constant-primer or identifier match. COPE v1.2.5 was used to merge high-quality paired reads, and clonotypes were defined as unique nucleotide sequences. Clonotypes were aligned to IMGT TRBV, TRBD and TRBJ reference segments using MiTCR v1.1. Analysis was restricted to V-J combinations with a frequency above 0.0001, which covered roughly 99% of repertoires. The TCS score was defined as F50 (clonal expansion) divided by E x V (chaos), with BLOSUM62-based TCRdist calculated between CDR3 peptides within each V-J. Welch's t-statistics and random forest reduced 500 to 650 V-J features to 13, which were used in a naive Bayes classifier (R e1071). Through fastp at Q25 and MiXCR, TCRdb rebuilt clones from the public reads, retaining in-frame beta chains. Every distinct CDR3 protein forms one entry, paired with its most common genes and DNA. None of the V and J calls come from the authors' own analysis; TCRdb made them. Across this sample there are approximately 560,000 distinct CDR3 sequences, with around a sixth seen only once. Around 7.8% of the sample comes from the top ten.

Graves' hyperthyroidism was defined as stable when no progression to ophthalmopathy occurred over 18 months of follow-up. The hyperthyroidism patients were between 18 and 65 years old and newly diagnosed, with a disease duration of less than 2 months. Exclusion was applied to patients with uncontrolled infections, other autoimmune diseases, pregnancy or lactation. Clinical symptoms, serum thyroxine and TRAb, thyroid ultrasound, and orbital computed tomography formed the basis for the diagnoses. Ficoll-Paque density gradient centrifugation was used to isolate PBMCs from approximately 10 ml of fresh peripheral blood. Trizol reagent was used to extract total RNA, and RNA quality was then checked on an Agilent 2100 Bioanalyzer. The germline V gene (reference sequence) provides CDR1 DFQATT and CDR2 SNEGSKA. The CDR3 holds 14 amino acids from the cysteine to the phenylalanine. CDR3 DNA only is kept here, 42 bases in frame from base 1. The junction carries 22 bases between V and J, which are trimmed by 8 bases and 6 bases respectively.

This sequence uses TRBV20-1 and TRBJ1-1, with TRBD1 perhaps the D gene, on 6 matching bases. The clonotype comes from a woman aged 25 to 39 with Graves' hyperthyroidism. Sequencing was performed on blood. The DNA is as follows: TGCAGTTTCTTGGGCGCAGGGGACTTTCCTGAAGCTTTCTTT. Its translation is CSFLGAGDFPEAFF.